The 17 T cell receptor beta chains reported below all come from one sample, sequenced in a study of cytomegalovirus exposure and HLA in healthy donors. The PCR was carried out with 60 Vbeta primers and 13 Jbeta primers. Sequenced by immunoSEQ multiplex PCR; TCRdb stores in-frame clones only, minus some. The sample records 140,000 to 150,000 clones, roughly 80% being singletons. The sample consisted of PBMCs. The origin of the receptors is a woman between 40 and 55 years old in good health and CMV-seropositive.

The CDR3 sequence: CASSLVPGANTGELFF. In nucleotides, the CDR3 is TGTGCCAGCAGCTTAGTTCCAGGTGCGAACACCGGGGAGCTGTTTTTT. The gene calls are TRBV7-2 and TRBJ2-2; D remains unclear. The germline V gene encodes CDR1 SGHTA and CDR2 FQGNSA. V was trimmed by 1 base and J by 0 bases, leaving 9 bases between them. The CDR3 length is 16 residues.

This clone was counted only a few times. This sequence joins TRBV10-3 and TRBJ2-1, with 9 positions matching TRBD2. The CDR3 totals 13 residues. With V trimmed by 0 bases and J by 13 bases, 4 bases remained unmatched. Germline V gene data show CDR1 as ENHRY and CDR2 as SYGVKD. CDR3 coding DNA: TGTGCCATCAGTGAGTCGTGGCGGGAGGGCCAGTTCTTC. Translation gives CAISESWREGQFF.

The CDR3: CATLASGRSEQFF. For the CDR3, the DNA is TGTGCCACCCTTGCTAGCGGGAGAAGTGAGCAGTTCTTC. The chain uses TRBV19 and TRBJ2-1; 10 positions agree with TRBD2. Looked up from germline, CDR1 is LNHDA and CDR2 is SQIVND (reference sequence). Trimming cost V 10 bases and J 9 bases; bases outside gene matches: 9. CDR3 length: 13 residues.

The rearrangement uses TRBV5-1 and TRBJ1-2; 8 bases agree with TRBD1. The CDR3 extends over 14 amino acids. V trimming: 0 bases; J trimming: 8 bases; junction bases outside the gene matches: 6. Germline V CDR1 and CDR2: SGHRS, YFSETQ. CDR3 loop: CASSLEQGANGYTF. The CDR3 DNA sequence: TGCGCCAGCAGCTTGGAGCAGGGGGCAAACGGCTACACCTTC.

The CDR3 region is CASSVQGVVNQPQHF. The CDR3 nucleotides read TGTGCCAGCAGCGTACAGGGGGTGGTCAATCAGCCCCAGCATTTT. This chain uses TRBV28 with TRBJ1-5; 8 bases map to TRBD1. This CDR3 region has 15 residues. With 6 bases clipped from V and 3 bases from J, the junction kept 7 bases outside the gene matches. Germline V CDR1 and CDR2: MDHEN, SYDVKM.

The genes are TRBV28 and TRBJ1-5, with 7 bases lining up with TRBD1. The CDR3 length is 16 residues. Germline V gene data show CDR1 as MDHEN and CDR2 as SYDVKM. V lost 3 bases to trimming and J lost 0 bases; unmatched junction nucleotides: 5. The CDR3 region has the DNA TGTGCCAGCAGTTTGCGGGCAGGGGGTAGCAATCAGCCCCAGCATTTT. Translation: CASSLRAGGSNQPQHF.

CDR3: CASSLGGLAGEFYEQYF. In DNA form, the CDR3 reads TGTGCCAGCAGCTTAGGGGGACTAGCGGGGGAATTCTACGAGCAGTACTTC. The V gene is TRBV7-9, the J gene TRBJ2-7; 14 bases agree with TRBD2. V was pared by 1 base and J by 3 bases, with 5 bases of the junction left unmatched. The CDR3 is 17 amino acids. Germline lookup yields CDR1 SEHNR and CDR2 FQNEAQ (reference sequence).

This clone is a singleton in its sample. The chain links TRBV5-1 to TRBJ1-1; D may be TRBD1 (5 bases). CDR3 length equals 14 residues. Germline V lookup: CDR1 SGHRS, CDR2 YFSETQ. Deletions cut 1 base from V and 3 bases from J, with 10 bases between. CDR3 region: CASSLQGGHTEAFF. CDR3 DNA: TGCGCCAGCAGCTTGCAGGGAGGGCACACTGAAGCTTTCTTT.

This rearrangement joins TRBV27 to TRBJ1-1, with D perhaps TRBD1 (6 bases). V lost 7 bases and J lost 2, with 11 bases in between. Germline V gene data show CDR1 as MNHEY and CDR2 as SMNVEV (reference sequence). The CDR3 runs 13 residues. For the CDR3, the DNA is TGTGCCAGCATGGGACACCTTAACACTGAAGCTTTCTTT. As protein: CASMGHLNTEAFF.

The chain employs TRBV7-8 and TRBJ2-1; 9 nucleotides line up with TRBD2. This CDR3 region has 15 residues. The trim removed 5 bases at V and 8 bases at J, leaving 10 bases unmatched. CDR1 and CDR2 from the germline V gene are SGHVS and FQNEAQ. CDR3 sequence reads: CASSPRAGGPHEQFF. CDR3 nucleotide sequence: TGTGCCAGCAGCCCGAGAGCGGGAGGCCCCCATGAGCAGTTCTTC.

This clone was observed a few times. The chain joins TRBV27 to TRBJ2-4, with TRBD1 matching over 7 bases. This CDR3 spans 16 amino acids. Germline values: CDR1 MNHEY, CDR2 SMNVEV (reference sequence). The V gene end was trimmed by 8 bases and the J gene end by 6 bases; junction bases not matched to a gene: 16. The CDR3 reads CASAVQGGPGLNIQYF. CDR3 in DNA: TGTGCCAGCGCTGTTCAAGGGGGCCCGGGTCTAAACATTCAGTACTTC.

The CDR3 here is CASSFVGTGSNQPQHF. The CDR3 DNA sequence: TGTGCCAGCAGTTTCGTCGGGACAGGGAGCAATCAGCCCCAGCATTTT. The chain has TRBV28 and TRBJ1-5, with TRBD1 identical over 9 bases. The CDR3 runs 16 residues. The germline gives CDR1 MDHEN, CDR2 SYDVKM. V dropped 3 bases and J dropped 1; count of bases not matched to a gene: 4.

Concerning this clone itself: An end of the junction does not agree with germline; a read error may underlie this. Other DNA sequences in this sample translate to the same CDR3. V usage is TRBV5-4 and J usage is TRBJ2-5; D is possibly TRBD2 (6 bases). Germline CDR1 reads SGHNT; CDR2 reads YYREEE (reference sequence). The CDR3 is made up of 15 amino acids. The chain's CDR3 is CASSPDGGGSTAQYF. DNA of the CDR3: TGCGCCAGCAGCCCGGACGGTGGAGGGTCCACGGCCCAGTACTTC.

The chain uses TRBV9 and TRBJ2-5; D may be TRBD2 (6 bases). The J call may not be correct, given that the DNA end is closer to TRBJ2-7. The CDR3 length is 15 residues. Germline V lookup: CDR1 SGDLS, CDR2 YYNGEE. In nucleotides, the CDR3 is TGTGCCAGCAGCGTAGAGGGCGGGGCGCAATACGAGCAGTACTTC. Translating it yields CASSVEGGAQYEQYF.

The rearrangement joins TRBV5-1 to TRBJ2-2; the D gene is possibly TRBD1 (5 bases). This CDR3 region has 15 residues. Trimming took off 5 bases at V and 4 bases at J, with 15 bases between the two ends. Per the germline V gene, CDR1 is SGHRS and CDR2 is YFSETQ. DNA of the CDR3: TGCGCCAGCAGTTCCTCAGGGTGGCCCACCGGGGAGCTGTTTTTT. This encodes CASSSSGWPTGELFF.

CDR3 loop: CASSERQGAHEKLFF. CDR3 nucleotide sequence: TGTGCCAGCAGTGAAAGGCAGGGGGCGCATGAAAAACTGTTTTTT. The chain joins TRBV2 to TRBJ1-4, with 8 nucleotides matching TRBD1. Germline CDR1 and CDR2: SNHLY and FYNNEI. J was trimmed by 6 bases and V by 2 bases; bases with no gene match: 5. The CDR3 extends over 15 amino acids. The full variable domain, in which reference TRBV2 and TRBJ1-4 provide the parts outside the CDR3, is EPEVTQTPSHQVTQMGQEVILRCVPISNHLYFYWYRQILGQKVEFLVSFYNNEISEKSEIFDDQFSVERPDGSNFTLKIRSTKLEDSAMYFCASSERQGAHEKLFFGSGTQLSVL.

The chain joins TRBV19 to TRBJ1-5, with unresolved D. Germline CDR1 LNHDA, CDR2 SQIVND (reference sequence). The CDR3 is 14 residues long. The V end lost 6 bases, the J end lost 3 bases, and 12 bases lay between the germline ends. For the CDR3, the DNA is TGTGCCAGTAGCCTTCAACAGATCAATCAGCCCCAGCATTTT. Translated: CASSLQQINQPQHF. Supplemented by reference TRBV19 and TRBJ1-5, the full variable domain reads DGGITQSPKYLFRKEGQNVTLSCEQNLNHDAMYWYRQDPGQGLRLIYYSQIVNDFQKGDIAEGYSVSREKKESFPLTVTSAQKNPTAFYLCASSLQQINQPQHFGDGTRLSIL.